These 15 T cell receptor beta chains were all obtained from the same sample, sequenced in a study of control samples from healthy donors and cancer patients. Clones were sequenced by immunoSEQ multiplex PCR, and TCRdb holds only the in-frame ones, with some missing. The data hold some 94,000 clones, with roughly nine tenths observed a single time. The sample comprised PBMCs. All receptors come from a woman between 50 and 59 years old with colorectal cancer.

The chain carries TRBV2 and TRBJ1-5; D is undetermined. The V end was cut by 5 bases, the J end by 6 bases, with 17 bases between. The CDR3 totals 15 residues. Germline loops: CDR1 SNHLY, CDR2 FYNNEI. This CDR3 reads CASSSQALGGQPQHF. The DNA of the CDR3 is TGTGCCAGCAGTAGTCAGGCCCTCGGTGGTCAGCCCCAGCATTTT.

The rearrangement uses TRBV15 and TRBJ2-6, with a tentative D call TRBD2 (6 bases). Germline-derived CDR1 and CDR2 are LNHNV and YYDKDF (reference sequence). Trimming shortened V by 3 bases and J by 0 bases, and 12 bases separated the two germline ends. This CDR3 has 17 amino acids. CDR3 amino acids: CATSRGGWSSGANVLTF. The CDR3 DNA reads TGTGCCACCAGCAGGGGGGGATGGAGCTCTGGGGCCAACGTCCTGACTTTC.

About this clone itself: Other DNA sequences within the sample encode an identical CDR3. The rearrangement links TRBV30 to TRBJ2-3; weak D call: TRBD2 (5 bases). Trimming removed 2 bases at V and 3 bases at J, with 9 bases between. Germline CDR1 reads GTSNPN; CDR2 reads SVGIG (reference sequence). There are 13 residues in the CDR3. The DNA of the CDR3 is TGTGCCTGGAGTCGGACTGGGACAGATACGCAGTATTTT. Protein sequence: CAWSRTGTDTQYF.

This rearrangement joins TRBV6-2 or TRBV6-3 to TRBJ2-6; D remains unclear. The CDR3 consists of 12 residues. With 8 bases removed from V and 10 bases from J, the gap between germline ends came to 12 bases. Germline loops: CDR1 MNHEY, CDR2 SVGEGT. In DNA, the CDR3 is TGTGCCAGCCGCCCCGGGTCAAACGTCCTGACTTTC. Translation: CASRPGSNVLTF.

This sequence joins TRBV5-1 and TRBJ1-5; TRBD1 might be the D (5 bases). There are 15 residues in the CDR3. V was pared by 5 bases and J by 1 base, with 13 bases between. CDR1 and CDR2 (germline): SGHRS, YFSETQ. As DNA, the CDR3 is TGCGCCAGCAGTTTGTCCTCAGGGAGCAATCAGCCCCAGCATTTT. Its translation is CASSLSSGSNQPQHF.

This clone has just one count. The V and J genes are TRBV9 and TRBJ2-5; the match to TRBD2 covers 13 bases. Germline loops: CDR1 SGDLS, CDR2 YYNGEE. The length of the CDR3 is 19 residues. The V segment lost 4 bases and the J segment 1 base; nucleotides outside the gene matches: 13. CDR3 region: CASSPGGLAGWGGQETQYF. In nucleotides, the CDR3 is TGTGCCAGCAGCCCCGGGGGACTAGCGGGGTGGGGAGGCCAAGAGACCCAGTACTTC.

The rearrangement links TRBV7-2 to TRBJ2-2, with D unresolved. Germline V gene data show CDR1 as SGHTA and CDR2 as FQGNSA. Trimming stripped 1 base from V and 5 bases from J, with 8 bases between. CDR3 length: 14 residues. CDR3 nucleotide sequence: TGTGCCAGCAGCTTAGTGGGCAGAACCGGGGAGCTGTTTTTT. Protein product: CASSLVGRTGELFF.

The chain uses TRBV30 and TRBJ1-2; no clear D. The CDR3 runs 15 residues. With 2 bases removed from V and 1 base from J, the gap between germline ends came to 14 bases. CDR1 GTSNPN and CDR2 SVGIG come from the germline V gene (reference sequence). CDR3 coding DNA: TGTGCCTGGAGTTTAGGCCCCTCCTTTAACTATGGCTACACCTTC. It yields the protein CAWSLGPSFNYGYTF. The full variable domain, its missing parts supplied by reference TRBV30 and TRBJ1-2, is SQTIHQWPATLVQPVGSPLSLECTVEGTSNPNLYWYRQAAGRGLQLLFYSVGIGQISSEVPQNLSASRPQDRQFILSSKKLLLSDSGFYLCAWSLGPSFNYGYTFGSGTRLTVV.

The rearrangement uses TRBV19 and TRBJ2-1, with 10 bases identical to TRBD2. CDR1 and CDR2 (germline): LNHDA, SQIVND (reference sequence). The CDR3 has 14 residues. V was clipped by 6 bases and J by 6 bases; unmatched bases: 5. CDR3 protein: CASSTSGAPNEQFF. CDR3 in DNA: TGTGCCAGTAGCACTAGCGGGGCCCCCAATGAGCAGTTCTTC.

The chain is built from TRBV10-3 and TRBJ2-1; perhaps D is TRBD1 or TRBD2 (5 bases each). V lost 2 bases and J lost 9, with 23 bases in between. Germline V lookup: CDR1 ENHRY, CDR2 SYGVKD. The CDR3 is 17 amino acids. CDR3 sequence (DNA): TGTGCCATCAGTGAGGCTGGGGGAGCCCCTGGGAAATCTGAGCAGTTCTTC. It yields the protein CAISEAGGAPGKSEQFF.

The chain joins TRBV12-3 or TRBV12-4 to TRBJ1-1; no definite D call. Trimming stripped 3 bases from V and 8 bases from J, with 13 bases between. The CDR3 is made up of 13 amino acids. The CDR3 nucleotides read TGTGCCAGCAGTTTTAAAGATGCGGCAGAAGCTTTCTTT. As protein: CASSFKDAAEAFF.

The rearrangement uses TRBV15 and TRBJ2-1, with D perhaps matching TRBD1 (5 bases). Germline V gives CDR1 LNHNV, CDR2 YYDKDF (reference sequence). This CDR3 has 16 amino acids. Trimming took 0 bases from V and 0 from J, leaving 9 bases between them. The CDR3, as DNA: TGTGCCACCAGCAGAGATAGGGGCTACTCCTACAATGAGCAGTTCTTC. Translating gives CATSRDRGYSYNEQFF.

The rearrangement links TRBV15 to TRBJ1-2; 7 nucleotides line up with TRBD1. V shed 1 base and J 4 bases; nucleotides not matched to a gene: 6. CDR3 size: 15 residues. Germline assignment: CDR1 LNHNV and CDR2 YYDKDF (reference sequence). The CDR3 loop is CATSRVSDRFYGYTF. The CDR3 region has the DNA TGTGCCACCAGCAGAGTTTCGGACAGGTTCTATGGCTACACCTTC.

The V call is TRBV10-3, the J call TRBJ1-4; TRBD1 agrees at 10 bases. The CDR3 runs 14 residues. The V gene's germline CDR1 is ENHRY and CDR2 SYGVKD. After removal of 4 bases from V and 6 bases from J, the junction contained 2 bases not matched to a gene. The CDR3 loop is CAISGGQGHEKLFF. The CDR3, as DNA: TGTGCCATCAGTGGGGGACAGGGGCATGAAAAACTGTTTTTT.

The chain joins TRBV3-1 (or the pseudogene TRBV3-2) to TRBJ1-2, with D possibly matching TRBD1 (6 bases). The CDR3 consists of 13 residues. Trimming cost V 4 bases and J 8 bases, with 14 bases left between them. Germline CDR1 reads LGHDT; CDR2 reads YNNKEL (reference sequence). CDR3 nucleotides: TGTGCCAGCAGCCTGAAAGGGGGTGGAGGCTACACCTTC. Residues: CASSLKGGGGYTF.